This T cell receptor (beta chain) emerged from a study of T cell responses to AZD1222 COVID-19 vaccine. Generated by immunoSEQ multiplex PCR, the TCRdb table keeps only in-frame clones and is missing some. Of around 180,000 clones in the sample, 88% were seen once. The J segment lost 12 bases and the V segment lost 5 bases, leaving 10 bases of the junction unmatched. The CDR3 consists of 12 residues. The germline V gene encodes CDR1 GTSNPN and CDR2 SVGIG (reference sequence). Comments on this clone: No antigen is known for it.

General study findings and limits: Spike regions recognized by vaccine-associated CD4 TCRs spanned the protein, led by 160-218 and 743-854. Reports say nearly half of spike-specific TCRs go after unmutated variant regions. The donor group comprised mostly white British people and more females; the analysis possibly underestimated clonal diversity. Seropositivity was recorded at baseline in only a handful of AZD1222 recipients.

The chain links TRBV30 to TRBJ2-7, with 10 bases aligning to TRBD1. The receptor's source is an adult in good health. Sequencing was performed on peripheral blood, taken on day 0 of AZD1222 vaccination. CDR3 loop: CAWGGDRGNRYF. CDR3 in DNA: TGTGCCTGGGGGGGGGACAGGGGAAATAGGTACTTC.